This T cell receptor (beta chain) appears in the sequencing data of a study of Graves' ophthalmopathy and Graves' hyperthyroidism. V lost 3 bases, J lost 7 bases, and 7 bases stayed unmatched. The germline V gene encodes CDR1 SGHTA and CDR2 FQGNSA. The CDR3 extends over 16 amino acids. Amplification of TCR beta CDR3 regions used RNA transcripts. The library came from an HTBI-primed first-round RT-PCR and a second-round multiplex PCR. TCRdb analysed the multiplex PCR reads with MiXCR anew, one entry per CDR3 protein. The data show around 1.1 million distinct CDR3 sequences, with about 38% seen just once and approximately 10% held by the top ten.

This clonotype was obtained from an adult man with Graves' hyperthyroidism. The chain has TRBV7-2 and TRBJ1-5; TRBD1 aligns across 12 bases. Sequenced input: peripheral blood or thyroid tissue (not recorded which). The CDR3 reads CASSLQGQGALQPQHF. Written as DNA, the CDR3 is TGTGCCAGCAGCTTGCAGGGACAGGGGGCGTTACAGCCCCAGCATTTT.